This record concerns one TCR beta chain sequence. The CDR3 runs to 16 residues. CDR1 and CDR2 from the germline V gene are SGHDT and YYEEEE. With 2 bases clipped from V and 5 bases from J, the junction kept 10 bases outside the gene matches. Libraries were prepared by immunoSEQ multiplex PCR; TCRdb keeps only in-frame clonotypes and omits some of them. The top ten clones hold 0.8% to 1% of a sample with 150,000 to 200,000 clones, roughly 96% of them seen once. The sample is drawn from a study of cytomegalovirus exposure and HLA in healthy donors. Looking at the study overall: The 120 validation repertoires used the same platform as the 650 to 850 first-cohort repertoires (as reported by a later analysis).

Sequenced: PBMCs. The chain is built from TRBV5-6 and TRBJ2-5; 9 nucleotides line up with TRBD1. This clonotype was sampled from a woman aged 18-30 years in good health and CMV-seronegative. The CDR3 loop is CASSLPGQGPRETQYF. In nucleotides, the CDR3 is TGTGCCAGCAGCTTACCGGGACAGGGTCCGAGGGAGACCCAGTACTTC.